The 21 T cell receptor beta chains given below trace back to one sample, sequenced in a study of blood T cell repertoires in COVID-19. Clones were sequenced by immunoSEQ multiplex PCR, and TCRdb holds only the in-frame ones, with some missing. The sample has approximately 140,000 clones; about 91% are singletons. Specimen: peripheral blood. The source of these receptors is a human donor in a cohort sampled during active COVID-19.

The chain couples TRBV6-6 to TRBJ2-1; unclear D gene. V lost 6 bases to trimming and J lost 7 bases, with 10 bases between them. This CDR3 has 12 residues. The germline V gene encodes CDR1 MNHNY and CDR2 SVGAGI (reference sequence). The CDR3 region is CASRHGWNEQFF. The CDR3 DNA reads TGTGCCAGCAGACACGGGTGGAATGAGCAGTTCTTC.

In this sample, this clone turned up a few times. The chain employs TRBV6-6 and TRBJ1-5; 9 nucleotides agree with TRBD1. The germline V gene has CDR1 MNHNY and CDR2 SVGAGI (reference sequence). CDR3 length: 16 residues. Germline trimming cut 5 bases from V and 6 bases from J; bases unmatched to any gene: 11. CDR3 sequence (DNA): TGTGCCAGCAGTCCAACACAGGGGGCGATCGGTCAGCCCCAGCATTTT. This encodes CASSPTQGAIGQPQHF.

This clone was observed once. This rearrangement joins TRBV27 to TRBJ1-2; 12 nucleotides agree with TRBD1. CDR1 is MNHEY and CDR2 is SMNVEV in the germline V gene (reference sequence). There are 15 residues in the CDR3. V gave up 4 bases and J gave up 7 bases; unmatched junction bases: 7. The CDR3 protein is CASSSSGQGALGYTF. CDR3 DNA: TGTGCCAGCAGTTCCTCGGGACAGGGGGCGCTTGGCTACACCTTC.

This clone has only one observation. V gene TRBV18 combines with J gene TRBJ2-1; TRBD2 agrees at 11 bases. Unmatched junction bases numbered 4, after V lost 5 bases and J lost 4 bases. Germline V gives CDR1 KGHSH, CDR2 LQKENI. CDR3 length equals 15 residues. The CDR3 DNA follows: TGTGCCAGCTCAACGACTAGCGGGGCGTACAATGAGCAGTTCTTC. Encoded protein: CASSTTSGAYNEQFF.

The V and J genes are TRBV9 and TRBJ1-2, with D possibly TRBD1 on 5 matching bases. The CDR3 spans 16 residues. Per germline, CDR1 SGDLS and CDR2 YYNGEE. The ends were cut back, 4 bases at V and 1 base at J, with 17 bases in the middle. The CDR3, as DNA: TGTGCCAGCAGCCGGCCTACAACAGGAATTAACTATGGCTACACCTTC. Residues: CASSRPTTGINYGYTF.

J is TRBJ1-2 and V is TRBV7-8; D not resolved. CDR3 size: 13 residues. V lost 1 base to trimming and J lost 2 bases, with 5 bases between them. Germline loops: CDR1 SGHVS, CDR2 FQNEAQ. CDR3 nucleotides: TGTGCCAGCAGCTTAGGGGCAAACTATGGCTACACCTTC. This codes for CASSLGANYGYTF.

The CDR3 bases are TGTGCCAGCAGTGGTGGCGGAGGCTACGAGCAGTACTTC. Protein sequence: CASSGGGGYEQYF. The chain combines TRBV25-1 with TRBJ2-7, with D tentatively TRBD2 (5 bases). The length of the CDR3 is 13 residues. The germline V and J ends were trimmed by 4 bases and 3 bases, with 10 bases remaining between them. CDR1 and CDR2 from the germline V gene are MGHDK and SYGVNS.

V usage is TRBV6-1 and J usage is TRBJ1-2; D might be TRBD1 (6 bases). Trimming removed 2 bases from V and 5 bases from J, with 12 bases in between. In germline, CDR1 is MNHNS, CDR2 SASEGT. The CDR3 sequence is 14 residues long. The DNA for the CDR3 is TGTGCCAGCAGTGAACGGGGGGGCATATATGGCTACACCTTC. Its protein is CASSERGGIYGYTF.

J is TRBJ2-1 and V is TRBV4-1; 10 bases align to TRBD2. V dropped 0 bases and J dropped 8; count of bases not matched to a gene: 10. The V gene's germline CDR1 is MGHRA and CDR2 YSYEKL. CDR3 length: 17 amino acids. CDR3 in DNA: TGCGCCAGCAGCCAAGATCCGGCCAGCGGGGGGGCCGATGAGCAGTTCTTC. Its translation: CASSQDPASGGADEQFF.

The chain recombines TRBV4-3 with TRBJ2-1, with 10 nucleotides matching TRBD2. This CDR3 is 18 amino acids long. Germline-derived CDR1 and CDR2 are LGHNA and YSLEER. V lost 0 bases to trimming and J lost 4 bases; unmatched junction nucleotides: 9. CDR3 sequence reads: CASSQDLVLAGAYNEQFF. The DNA for the CDR3 is TGCGCCAGCAGCCAAGATCTGGTCCTAGCGGGGGCTTACAATGAGCAGTTCTTC.

This rearrangement joins TRBV5-6 to TRBJ2-2; D is perhaps TRBD2 (7 bases). Between the trimmed V and J ends, which lost 2 bases and 3 bases, there was a span of 14 bases. The germline CDR1 and CDR2 sequences are SGHDT and YYEEEE. The CDR3 runs to 16 residues. CDR3 coding DNA: TGTGCCAGCAGCTTCGGGGGGCGGGCGGACACCGGGGAGCTGTTTTTT. It is translated as CASSFGGRADTGELFF. The variable domain in full, completed from reference TRBV5-6 and TRBJ2-2, reads DAGVTQSPTHLIKTRGQQVTLRCSPKSGHDTVSWYQQALGQGPQFIFQYYEEEERQRGNFPDRFSGHQFPNYSSELNVNALLLGDSALYLCASSFGGRADTGELFFGEGSRLTVL.

The chain's CDR3 is CASNTNRDSNEQFF. Here the CDR3 DNA reads TGTGCCAGTAATACGAACCGGGACAGCAATGAGCAGTTCTTC. The rearrangement links TRBV19 to TRBJ2-1; 7 bases fit TRBD1. Germline V lookup: CDR1 LNHDA, CDR2 SQIVND (reference sequence). This CDR3 contains 14 residues. With 7 bases clipped from V and 6 bases from J, the junction kept 9 bases outside the gene matches.

The chain has TRBV11-2 and TRBJ2-7; TRBD1 agrees at 8 bases. The germline V gene has CDR1 SGHAT and CDR2 FQNNGV. The CDR3 has 16 residues. The V segment lost 5 bases and the J segment 3 bases; nucleotides outside the gene matches: 12. CDR3 sequence (DNA): TGTGCCAGCAGCAACCAAATATCCGGGACAGGCTACGAGCAGTACTTC. It specifies CASSNQISGTGYEQYF.

This sequence joins TRBV5-1 and TRBJ1-1; 8 bases agree with TRBD1. J lost 5 bases, V lost 1 base, and 10 bases had no gene match. The CDR3 consists of 16 residues. The germline CDR1 and CDR2 sequences are SGHRS and YFSETQ. The CDR3 region is CASSLLTGVGVTEAFF. The CDR3 DNA follows: TGCGCCAGCAGCTTGCTGACAGGGGTCGGGGTTACTGAAGCTTTCTTT.

V usage is TRBV6-5 and J usage is TRBJ1-2; D might be TRBD1 (6 bases). V was clipped by 0 bases and J by 9 bases, with 14 bases between them. The V gene's germline CDR1 is MNHEY and CDR2 SVGAGI. The CDR3 runs to 14 residues. CDR3 coding DNA: TGTGCCAGCAGTTACTCGGGGCAGGGGTCTCGCTACACCTTC. The encoded protein is CASSYSGQGSRYTF.

In its sample, this clone was seen once. CDR3 loop: CASSARQGLNGEEQYF. As DNA, the CDR3 is TGTGCCAGCAGCGCGAGACAGGGCCTAAATGGGGAGGAGCAGTACTTC. The genes are TRBV9 and TRBJ2-7, with TRBD1 matching over 7 bases. Germline loops: CDR1 SGDLS, CDR2 YYNGEE. The CDR3 extends over 16 amino acids. After removal of 3 bases from V and 7 bases from J, the junction contained 16 bases not matched to a gene.

This sequence joins TRBV10-1 and TRBJ2-3; D is possibly TRBD1 (6 bases). The V end lost 0 bases, the J end lost 4 bases, and 14 bases lay between the germline ends. This CDR3 is 16 amino acids long. CDR1 is WNHNN, CDR2 SYGVQD, per germline (reference sequence). CDR3 sequence: CASSESGATEADTQYF. CDR3 nucleotides: TGCGCCAGCAGTGAGTCGGGGGCAACGGAAGCAGATACGCAGTATTTT.

This rearrangement joins TRBV13 to TRBJ1-1; possible D gene TRBD1, 5 bases. Germline V gene lookup returns CDR1 PRHDT and CDR2 FYEKMQ (reference sequence). CDR3 length: 15 residues. V was trimmed by 3 bases and J by 0 bases, leaving 11 bases between them. In DNA, the CDR3 is TGTGCCAGCAGCTTTACGGAGGGGCTGAACACTGAAGCTTTCTTT. Amino acid sequence: CASSFTEGLNTEAFF.

This rearrangement joins TRBV5-1 to TRBJ2-3; 7 nucleotides align to TRBD2. The J segment lost 1 base and the V segment lost 2 bases, leaving 4 bases of the junction unmatched. The CDR3 is 15 residues long. Germline loops: CDR1 SGHRS, CDR2 YFSETQ. The CDR3 is CASSFGGSGTDTQYF. The CDR3, as DNA: TGCGCCAGCAGCTTCGGGGGGTCCGGCACAGATACGCAGTATTTT.

The chain combines TRBV12-5 with TRBJ2-5; D is unresolved. The CDR3 spans 12 residues. The V gene lost 2 bases and the J gene lost 5 bases, with 6 bases spanning the gap. Germline V gene lookup returns CDR1 LGHNT and CDR2 FRNRAP. CDR3 loop: CASGLRRETQYF. CDR3 DNA sequence: TGTGCTAGTGGTTTGAGGCGGGAGACCCAGTACTTC.

The V and J genes are TRBV5-6 and TRBJ2-5, with a tentative D call TRBD2 (5 bases). CDR1 and CDR2 (germline): SGHDT, YYEEEE. V was pared by 4 bases and J by 0 bases, with 10 bases between. The CDR3 has 14 residues. The CDR3 nucleotides read TGTGCCAGCAGCGGGAAGACTAACCAAGAGACCCAGTACTTC. This sequence encodes CASSGKTNQETQYF.